Listed below are T cell receptor beta chains from one sample, sequenced in a study of CD4 T cells in relation to SARS-CoV-2 and coronaviruses. No antigen is known for these receptors. The protocol was immunoSEQ multiplex PCR, while the TCRdb copy is restricted to in-frame clones and leaves out a portion. In the table there are 15,000 to 20,000 clones, around 78% of which are singletons. Sequenced: CD4+ T cells from PBMCs, cultured in vitro. These TCRs come from a human donor in good health. Each CDR3 is given with its conserved first and last residue. The D gene is left open where the match is weak. Some rows have no size entry. The others give once, few or many, or a class for an expanded clone.

v_gene	abundance	d_gene	j_gene	CDR3aa	CDR3nt
TRBV12-5	-	-	TRBJ2-3	CASGLVPDGGVSTDTQYF	TGTGCTAGTGGTTTGGTCCCCGACGGGGGTGTTAGCACAGATACGCAGTATTTT
TRBV7-9	-	TRBD2	TRBJ2-7	CASSMRLAGGGEQYF	TGTGCCAGCAGCATGAGACTAGCGGGAGGGGGGGAGCAGTACTTC
TRBV29-1	-	-	TRBJ1-2	CSVDLPGQVSGYTF	TGCAGCGTTGATTTACCGGGACAAGTATCCGGCTACACCTTC
TRBV6-1	-	TRBD1	TRBJ2-5	CASSDAGGEETQYF	TGTGCCAGCAGTGATGCAGGGGGCGAGGAGACCCAGTACTTC
TRBV6-1	once	-	TRBJ2-1	CASSEAERVYNEQFF	TGTGCCAGCAGTGAGGCGGAGCGGGTCTACAATGAGCAGTTCTTC
TRBV5-1	-	-	TRBJ2-7	CASSWVGGGNYEQYF	TGCGCCAGCAGCTGGGTAGGGGGGGGTAACTACGAGCAGTACTTC
TRBV7-2	-	-	TRBJ1-2	CASSLVSENYGYTF	TGTGCCAGCAGCTTAGTTTCAGAGAACTATGGCTACACCTTC
TRBV7-8	few	TRBD2	TRBJ2-1	CASSHGLAVSYNEQFF	TGTGCCAGCAGCCACGGACTAGCGGTCTCCTACAATGAGCAGTTCTTC
TRBV7-3	few	-	TRBJ1-2	CASSWGPSGGYTF	TGTGCCAGCAGCTGGGGCCCTTCGGGTGGCTACACCTTC
TRBV2	few	-	TRBJ1-1	CASSDLQRDTEAFF	TGTGCCAGCAGTGATCTACAGCGGGACACTGAAGCTTTCTTT
TRBV15	-	-	TRBJ1-2	CATSRDSQGYTF	TGTGCCACCAGCAGGGACAGCCAGGGCTACACCTTC
TRBV7-2	-	-	TRBJ2-1	CASSLDLSPSVEQFF	TGTGCCAGCAGCTTAGATCTCAGCCCTAGCGTTGAGCAGTTCTTC
TRBV18	-	-	TRBJ1-5	CASSRLPRDPDSNQPQHF	TGTGCCAGCTCACGCCTCCCCCGGGACCCCGATAGCAATCAGCCCCAGCATTTT
TRBV18	-	TRBD1	TRBJ1-5	CASSPAGQGNQPQHF	TGTGCCAGCTCACCAGCGGGACAGGGGAATCAGCCCCAGCATTTT
TRBV28	-	-	TRBJ1-1	CASSLGGPGNTEAFF	TGTGCCAGCAGTTTAGGTGGGCCAGGGAATACTGAAGCTTTCTTT
TRBV4-1	-	-	TRBJ2-7	CASSPDRDSVPYEQYF	TGCGCCAGCAGCCCAGACCGGGACTCGGTGCCCTACGAGCAGTACTTC
TRBV2	-	TRBD1	TRBJ1-2	CASTVPGTGSGYTF	TGTGCCAGCACGGTACCCGGGACAGGATCTGGCTACACCTTC
TRBV11-1	-	-	TRBJ2-1	CASSQRNEQFF	TGTGCCAGCAGCCAGCGCAATGAGCAGTTCTTC
TRBV12-3/TRBV12-4	few	-	TRBJ2-1	CASSRNNNEQFF	TGTGCCAGCAGCCGGAACAACAATGAGCAGTTCTTC
TRBV5-1	-	-	TRBJ2-7	CASSPGSSGFMEQYF	TGCGCCAGCAGCCCGGGGAGTAGCGGCTTTATGGAGCAGTACTTC
TRBV7-2	-	-	TRBJ2-2	CASSLDGTRNTGELFF	TGTGCCAGCAGCTTAGACGGAACAAGGAACACCGGGGAGCTGTTTTTT
TRBV9	-	-	TRBJ2-1	CASSDPREEQFF	TGTGCCAGCAGCGACCCCCGAGAAGAGCAGTTCTTC
TRBV14	-	TRBD1	TRBJ2-6	CASSQVSGQNSGANVLTF	TGTGCCAGCAGCCAAGTCTCGGGACAGAACTCTGGGGCCAACGTCCTGACTTTC
TRBV10-3	few	-	TRBJ1-3	CAISKAHSSGNTIYF	TGTGCCATCAGTAAGGCCCACAGCTCTGGAAACACCATATATTTT
TRBV2	few	-	TRBJ2-7	CASSPTVSSYEQYF	TGTGCCAGCAGCCCGACAGTGAGCTCCTACGAGCAGTACTTC
TRBV18	-	TRBD2	TRBJ2-1	CASSPSSGRIQFF	TGTGCCAGCTCACCATCTAGCGGGAGAATACAGTTCTTC
TRBV5-8	-	-	TRBJ2-1	CASRVDRNEQFF	TGTGCCAGCAGAGTGGACAGAAATGAGCAGTTCTTC
TRBV27	few	TRBD1	TRBJ1-2	CASSTTGHYGYTF	TGTGCCAGCAGTACGACAGGGCACTATGGCTACACCTTC
TRBV28	-	-	TRBJ2-1	CASSLRGSIRVNEQFF	TGTGCCAGCAGTTTAAGGGGGTCGATCCGTGTGAATGAGCAGTTCTTC
TRBV27	-	TRBD1	TRBJ1-2	CASSLWGRQGAAGYTF	TGTGCCAGCAGTTTATGGGGCAGACAGGGGGCGGCTGGCTACACCTTC
TRBV10-3	-	-	TRBJ2-5	CASGTVQETQYF	TGTGCCAGTGGGACGGTACAAGAGACCCAGTACTTC
TRBV9	once	-	TRBJ2-2	CAIRIGDQFANTGELFF	TGTGCCATCCGAATCGGAGATCAGTTCGCGAACACCGGGGAGCTGTTTTTT
TRBV5-1	-	-	TRBJ2-5	CASSLGTTKETQYF	TGCGCCAGCAGCTTGGGGACTACCAAAGAGACCCAGTACTTC
TRBV6-5	-	-	TRBJ1-1	CAIGRFADTEAFF	TGTGCCATAGGTCGATTTGCGGACACTGAAGCTTTCTTT
TRBV4-1	-	TRBD2	TRBJ2-7	CASSPETSGRSYEQYF	TGCGCCAGCAGCCCAGAGACTAGCGGGAGGTCCTACGAGCAGTACTTC
TRBV10-3	-	TRBD2	TRBJ2-7	CAIKSGTSGSPYEQYF	TGTGCCATCAAATCCGGGACTAGCGGGAGTCCCTACGAGCAGTACTTC
TRBV5-4	-	-	TRBJ2-2	CASSLTTGELFF	TGTGCCAGCAGCTTGACCACCGGGGAGCTGTTTTTT
TRBV18	-	-	TRBJ1-2	CASSPGGWDGYTF	TGTGCCAGCTCACCAGGAGGGTGGGATGGCTACACCTTC
TRBV6-5	-	-	TRBJ2-5	CASSYDHQAQYF	TGTGCCAGCAGTTACGATCACCAAGCTCAGTACTTC
TRBV5-4	-	TRBD2	TRBJ2-3	CAASLGGRALPDTQYF	TGTGCCGCCTCGCTCGGCGGGAGAGCGTTACCGGATACGCAGTATTTT
TRBV12-3/TRBV12-4	once	-	TRBJ2-2	CASSPFAGELFF	TGTGCCAGCAGTCCCTTCGCCGGGGAGCTGTTTTTT
TRBV9	-	-	TRBJ2-6	CASSVGAGSGANVLTF	TGTGCCAGCAGCGTAGGGGCGGGGAGTGGGGCCAACGTCCTGACTTTC
TRBV5-4	once	-	TRBJ2-7	CASRQGPWGSSYEQYF	TGTGCCAGCAGACAAGGACCTTGGGGTTCCTCCTACGAGCAGTACTTC
TRBV6-5	-	-	TRBJ2-1	CASTDPGGVEQFF	TGTGCCAGCACCGATCCAGGAGGCGTTGAGCAGTTCTTC
TRBV19	-	TRBD1	TRBJ2-7	CASSRNRDRVDEQYF	TGTGCCAGTAGTAGGAACCGGGACAGGGTGGACGAGCAGTACTTC
TRBV15	-	TRBD2	TRBJ2-5	CATSRRTLAGQETQYF	TGTGCCACCAGCAGACGAACATTAGCGGGACAAGAGACCCAGTACTTC
TRBV24-1	once	-	TRBJ2-5	CATSDPSPGPGETQYF	TGTGCCACCAGTGATCCCAGCCCCGGACCGGGAGAGACCCAGTACTTC
TRBV10-2	-	-	TRBJ2-6	CATKKSSGANVLTF	TGCGCCACCAAAAAAAGCTCTGGGGCCAACGTCCTGACTTTC
TRBV5-1	-	-	TRBJ1-4	CASSYGGAITNEKLFF	TGCGCCAGCAGCTACGGGGGCGCGATAACTAATGAAAAACTGTTTTTT
TRBV20-1	-	TRBD1	TRBJ1-2	CSAATGGGYTF	TGCAGTGCGGCCACAGGGGGTGGCTACACCTTC
TRBV10-3	once	TRBD1	TRBJ2-5	CAISETNDRVETQYF	TGTGCCATCAGTGAGACGAACGACAGGGTAGAGACCCAGTACTTC
TRBV7-9	-	TRBD2	TRBJ2-2	CASSSRGEGELFF	TGTGCCAGCAGCTCCCGGGGGGAAGGGGAGCTGTTTTTT
TRBV19	-	-	TRBJ2-5	CASSENRGGRETQYF	TGTGCCAGTTCAGAAAATCGTGGGGGGAGAGAGACCCAGTACTTC
TRBV12-5	once	-	TRBJ1-5	CASGEIRSNQPQHF	TGTGCTAGTGGGGAAATCAGGTCTAATCAGCCCCAGCATTTT
TRBV5-1	-	TRBD2	TRBJ2-1	CASRLVGGSYNEQFF	TGCGCCAGCAGGTTAGTGGGAGGGTCCTACAATGAGCAGTTCTTC
TRBV19	-	-	TRBJ2-2	CASSIFWGNTGELFF	TGTGCCAGTAGTATATTTTGGGGGAACACCGGGGAGCTGTTTTTT
TRBV12-3/TRBV12-4	-	-	TRBJ1-5	CASSLARGQPQHF	TGTGCCAGCAGTTTAGCCAGGGGCCAGCCCCAGCATTTT